This passage covers 30 T cell receptor beta chains from one sample sequenced in a study of blood T cell repertoires in COVID-19. Method: immunoSEQ multiplex PCR; TCRdb's copy keeps in-frame clones and lacks some. The sample includes fewer than 250,000 clones, approximately 83% of them seen just once. Input material: PBMCs or T cells enriched from blood (not recorded which). These receptor sequences come from a woman between 35 and 50 years old who had been exposed to COVID-19.

CDR3 loop: CSVEPSGTEAFF. As DNA, the CDR3 is TGCAGCGTTGAGCCGTCGGGGACTGAAGCTTTCTTT. V is TRBV29-1 and J is TRBJ1-1; D call uncertain. From germline, CDR1 is SQVTM and CDR2 ANQGSEA. The germline V and J ends were trimmed by 3 bases and 5 bases, with 10 bases remaining between them. The CDR3 has 12 amino acids.

The gene calls are TRBV29-1 and TRBJ1-2; D is ambiguous. The germline V gene has CDR1 SQVTM and CDR2 ANQGSEA. Trimming stripped 1 base from V and 7 bases from J, with 16 bases between. CDR3 length equals 14 residues. The CDR3 spells CSVEAPPSRVGYTF. In nucleotides, the CDR3 is TGCAGCGTTGAAGCCCCCCCGAGTCGTGTTGGCTACACCTTC.

The chain couples TRBV28 to TRBJ1-4; TRBD1 aligns across 7 bases. V dropped 5 bases and J dropped 5; count of bases not matched to a gene: 14. The CDR3 loop spans 17 amino acids. Germline V gene lookup returns CDR1 MDHEN and CDR2 SYDVKM. As DNA, the CDR3 is TGTGCCAGCAGTCTGACAGGGTCTAACCTCTCAAATGAAAAACTGTTTTTT. Its translation is CASSLTGSNLSNEKLFF.

A note on this clone: The sample holds other DNA sequences that translate to the same CDR3. The V and J genes are TRBV5-1 and TRBJ1-5; 10 nucleotides align to TRBD1. The CDR3 spans 15 residues. Looked up from germline, CDR1 is SGHRS and CDR2 is YFSETQ. Trimming at V came to 4 bases and at J to 2 bases, leaving 3 bases not matched to a gene. This CDR3 reads CASSVGQGGNQPQHF. The CDR3 DNA sequence: TGCGCCAGCAGCGTCGGACAGGGGGGCAATCAGCCCCAGCATTTT. The full variable domain, its missing parts supplied by reference TRBV5-1 and TRBJ1-5, is KAGVTQTPRYLIKTRGQQVTLSCSPISGHRSVSWYQQTPGQGLQFLFEYFSETQRNKGNFPGRFSGRQFSNSRSEMNVSTLELGDSALYLCASSVGQGGNQPQHFGDGTRLSIL.

The chain has TRBV19 and TRBJ1-2; the D is unclear. Germline lookup yields CDR1 LNHDA and CDR2 SQIVND (reference sequence). V was cut by 6 bases and J by 0 bases, with 14 bases left in between. This CDR3 is built from 15 residues. The CDR3 DNA follows: TGTGCCAGTAGAATATTTCAAACAGCTAACTATGGCTACACCTTC. Translated, it gives CASRIFQTANYGYTF.

The chain uses TRBV7-3 and TRBJ2-3, with a possible D match to TRBD2 (6 bases). With 2 bases removed from V and 5 bases from J, the gap between germline ends came to 17 bases. Germline assignment: CDR1 SGHTA and CDR2 FQGTGA. CDR3 length equals 16 residues. The CDR3 loop is CASSLGTPSVGDTQYF. The CDR3 coding sequence is TGTGCCAGCAGCTTAGGGACTCCCTCGGTGGGAGATACGCAGTATTTT.

V and J are TRBV28 and TRBJ2-7; maybe TRBD1 (7 bases). With 4 bases removed from V and 6 bases from J, the gap between germline ends came to 22 bases. Germline values: CDR1 MDHEN, CDR2 SYDVKM. This CDR3 spans 16 amino acids. CDR3 region: CASSSTGDPRRGEQYF. The CDR3 region has the DNA TGTGCCAGCAGTTCTACAGGGGACCCCCGGAGGGGCGAGCAGTACTTC.

This clone was observed once. The chain links TRBV21-1 to TRBJ2-3; the table calls TRBD2, which could not be checked here. TRBV21-1 is a pseudogene locus. The CDR3 totals 20 residues. This chain's CDR3 is CASSLGGRKNLTPSTDTQYF. The CDR3 DNA reads TGTGCCAGCAGCCTGGGGGGACGAAAGAATCTAACCCCTAGCACAGATACGCAGTATTTT.

The table lists this clone with a count of one. The chain is built from TRBV12-3 or TRBV12-4 and TRBJ1-2, with unresolved D. The CDR3 consists of 12 residues. The V and J ends lost 6 bases and 4 bases respectively, with 9 bases between them. The CDR3 spells CASRAHTYGYTF. The CDR3 DNA follows: TGTGCCAGCAGGGCCCACACCTATGGCTACACCTTC.

The rearrangement joins TRBV6-5 to TRBJ1-2; D remains ambiguous. Trimming shortened V by 8 bases and J by 7 bases, and 20 bases separated the two germline ends. From germline, CDR1 is MNHEY and CDR2 SVGAGI. There are 14 residues in the CDR3. CDR3 sequence reads: CASLVGRRNRGYTF. The CDR3 region has the DNA TGTGCCAGCCTAGTCGGCAGACGGAACCGTGGCTACACCTTC.

V is TRBV11-2 and J is TRBJ2-7, with a tentative D call TRBD1 (6 bases). The V gene lost 4 bases and the J gene lost 2 bases, with 15 bases spanning the gap. The germline V gene has CDR1 SGHAT and CDR2 FQNNGV. The CDR3 totals 15 residues. The CDR3 spells CASSSIRTDTYEQYF. In DNA form, the CDR3 reads TGTGCCAGCAGCTCTATCCGGACAGACACCTACGAGCAGTACTTC.

The genes are TRBV10-3 and TRBJ1-2, with 7 bases aligning to TRBD1. The CDR3 sequence is 14 residues long. V dropped 9 bases and J dropped 1; count of bases not matched to a gene: 8. Germline-derived CDR1 and CDR2 are ENHRY and SYGVKD. CDR3 residues: CAIRPGQNNYGYTF. CDR3 coding DNA: TGTGCCATAAGACCGGGACAGAATAACTATGGCTACACCTTC.

This clone was detected only a few times. This chain links TRBV19 with TRBJ2-7; TRBD1 matches 9 bases. This CDR3 is 14 amino acids long. J lost 6 bases, V lost 7 bases, and 10 bases had no gene match. In germline, CDR1 is LNHDA, CDR2 SQIVND (reference sequence). The CDR3 loop reads CASIGQGTGAEQYF. The CDR3 DNA sequence: TGTGCCAGTATAGGACAGGGGACTGGCGCCGAGCAGTACTTC.

The chain links TRBV3-1 (or the pseudogene TRBV3-2) to TRBJ1-4, with 7 bases lining up with TRBD1. Germline loops: CDR1 LGHDT, CDR2 YNNKEL (reference sequence). The CDR3 consists of 14 residues. After removal of 5 bases from V and 7 bases from J, the junction contained 7 bases not matched to a gene. The CDR3 DNA reads TGTGCCAGCAGCGACAGGGACTGGGGTGAAAAACTGTTTTTT. Translated: CASSDRDWGEKLFF.

This clone was detected only once. This rearrangement joins TRBV4-1 to TRBJ1-2; D remains ambiguous. Trimming removed 0 bases from V and 5 bases from J, with 13 bases in between. The CDR3 contains 15 residues. Germline-derived CDR1 and CDR2 are MGHRA and YSYEKL. CDR3 loop: CASSQEGRSGYGYTF. The CDR3 DNA reads as TGCGCCAGCAGCCAAGAAGGCAGGTCTGGGTATGGCTACACCTTC.

The CDR3, as DNA: TGTGCCACCAGTGGATATGGCGGGGGGGCCGCCCTCAATGAGCAGTTCTTC. This sequence encodes CATSGYGGGAALNEQFF. The V gene is TRBV24-1, the J gene TRBJ2-1; 9 nucleotides line up with TRBD2. The CDR3 length is 17 residues. V lost 5 bases to trimming and J lost 6 bases; unmatched junction nucleotides: 13. Per the germline V gene, CDR1 is KGHDR and CDR2 is SFDVKD.

The chain couples TRBV18 to TRBJ2-3; TRBD2 agrees at 11 bases. Germline V gives CDR1 KGHSH, CDR2 LQKENI. This CDR3 contains 18 residues. Trimming took 2 bases from V and 2 from J; bases not matched to a gene: 9. The chain's CDR3 is CASSPTASGGPFTDTQYF. CDR3 DNA sequence: TGTGCCAGCTCACCAACCGCTAGCGGGGGGCCCTTCACAGATACGCAGTATTTT. Looking up the rest from reference TRBV18 and TRBJ2-3 gives the full variable domain: NAGVMQNPRHLVRRRGQEARLRCSPMKGHSHVYWYRQLPEEGLKFMVYLQKENIIDESGMPKERFSAEFPKEGPSILRIQQVVRGDSAAYFCASSPTASGGPFTDTQYFGPGTRLTVL.

The chain is built from TRBV7-2 and TRBJ2-1; D may be TRBD2 (6 bases). V shed 2 bases and J shed 7 bases, with 18 bases lying between them. Germline V CDR1 and CDR2: SGHTA, FQGNSA. This CDR3 has 16 residues. As DNA, the CDR3 is TGTGCCAGCAGCTTAAGGAGCGGGCCCTATGGAAATGAGCAGTTCTTC. Amino acids: CASSLRSGPYGNEQFF. Looking up the rest from reference TRBV7-2 and TRBJ2-1 gives the full variable domain: GAGVSQSPSNKVTEKGKDVELRCDPISGHTALYWYRQSLGQGLEFLIYFQGNSAPDKSGLPSDRFSAERTGGSVSTLTIQRTQQEDSAVYLCASSLRSGPYGNEQFFGPGTRLTVL.

V is TRBV9 and J is TRBJ2-1; D gene unclear. Trimming cost V 0 bases and J 10 bases, with 5 bases left between them. This CDR3 contains 11 residues. Germline CDR1 is SGDLS and CDR2 is YYNGEE. CDR3 sequence reads: CASSVEREQFF. The CDR3 nucleotides read TGTGCCAGCAGCGTAGAGAGGGAGCAGTTCTTC.

The chain uses TRBV4-3 and TRBJ2-7; a weak D match, TRBD1 (6 bases). CDR3 length: 15 residues. Trimming removed 1 base at V and 3 bases at J, with 13 bases between. Germline values: CDR1 LGHNA, CDR2 YSLEER. The CDR3 DNA is TGCGCCAGCAGCCAAGGTAGGACAGATTACTACGAGCAGTACTTC. Its protein is CASSQGRTDYYEQYF.

The rearrangement uses TRBV11-2 and TRBJ1-1; 7 nucleotides match TRBD1. Germline CDR1 is SGHAT and CDR2 is FQNNGV. The length of the CDR3 is 17 residues. Trimming removed 3 bases from V and 4 bases from J; junction bases left unmatched: 14. For the CDR3, the DNA is TGTGCCAGCAGCTTCTTGGGCTGGGACAGACGCCTCACTGAAGCTTTCTTT. This gives the protein CASSFLGWDRRLTEAFF.

The CDR3 loop reads CASSQGLLAGGRGNEQFF. The CDR3 DNA reads TGCGCCAGCAGCCAAGGTTTACTAGCGGGGGGGCGAGGCAATGAGCAGTTCTTC. The gene calls are TRBV4-1 and TRBJ2-1, with 13 bases that match TRBD2. The V gene end was trimmed by 1 base and the J gene end by 6 bases; junction bases not matched to a gene: 9. This CDR3 is 18 amino acids long. CDR1 is MGHRA, CDR2 YSYEKL, per germline.

The chain combines TRBV25-1 with TRBJ1-2; D uncertain. CDR3 length: 11 amino acids. Trimming shortened V by 6 bases and J by 6 bases, and 8 bases separated the two germline ends. CDR1 MGHDK and CDR2 SYGVNS come from the germline V gene. The CDR3 here is CASRPADGYTF. In DNA, the CDR3 is TGTGCCAGCAGACCGGCGGATGGCTACACCTTC.

V usage is TRBV2 and J usage is TRBJ2-1; TRBD2 aligns across 11 bases. Germline loops: CDR1 SNHLY, CDR2 FYNNEI. Trimming at V came to 0 bases and at J to 4 bases, leaving 2 bases not matched to a gene. The CDR3 is 16 amino acids. The CDR3 protein is CASSEASGGAYNEQFF. For the CDR3, the DNA is TGTGCCAGCAGTGAAGCTAGCGGGGGGGCTTACAATGAGCAGTTCTTC.

The chain employs TRBV6-2 or TRBV6-3 and TRBJ2-1, with 10 bases lining up with TRBD2. This CDR3 is 15 amino acids long. CDR1 is MNHEY, CDR2 SVGEGT, per germline. J lost 6 bases, V lost 6 bases, and 8 bases had no gene match. The CDR3 loop is CASSLKRGGFNEQFF. Written as DNA, the CDR3 is TGTGCCAGCAGCCTAAAGCGGGGGGGATTCAATGAGCAGTTCTTC.

The table lists this clone with a count of one. This chain joins TRBV12-3 or TRBV12-4 and TRBJ1-1, with D unresolved. Trimming removed 7 bases from V and 1 base from J, with 10 bases in between. The CDR3 loop spans 13 amino acids. The CDR3 bases are TGTGCCAGCATATGGGAGGGGAACACTGAAGCTTTCTTT. Protein: CASIWEGNTEAFF.

V and J are TRBV19 and TRBJ1-2, with 7 bases matching TRBD1. Germline loops: CDR1 LNHDA, CDR2 SQIVND (reference sequence). CDR3 length: 13 amino acids. V dropped 4 bases and J dropped 4; count of bases not matched to a gene: 3. The chain's CDR3 is CASSNRTGYGYTF. CDR3 in DNA: TGTGCCAGTAGTAATCGGACAGGCTATGGCTACACCTTC.

The chain links TRBV7-3 to TRBJ1-3; D is unresolved. V lost 5 bases and J lost 2, with 13 bases in between. The germline gives CDR1 SGHTA, CDR2 FQGTGA. The CDR3 sequence is 15 residues long. The CDR3 is CASSRSGPPGNTIYF. CDR3 sequence (DNA): TGTGCCAGCAGCCGAAGTGGCCCCCCTGGAAACACCATATATTTT.

Here the CDR3 reads CASNPLTSNNQPQHF. The DNA for the CDR3 is TGTGCCAGTAATCCTCTGACAAGCAACAATCAGCCCCAGCATTTT. The chain joins TRBV19 to TRBJ1-5; D ambiguous. CDR1 and CDR2 (germline): LNHDA, SQIVND (reference sequence). V was clipped by 7 bases and J by 3 bases, with 16 bases between them. This CDR3 is built from 15 residues.

The chain employs TRBV6-1 and TRBJ2-5; a possible D gene is TRBD2 (5 bases). Germline loops: CDR1 MNHNS, CDR2 SASEGT. The CDR3 is made up of 16 amino acids. V shed 2 bases and J shed 6 bases, with 19 bases lying between them. The CDR3 sequence is CASSERPGVARKTQYF. In DNA, the CDR3 is TGTGCCAGCAGTGAACGTCCCGGGGTAGCCAGAAAGACCCAGTACTTC.